This T cell receptor beta chain was profiled in a study of control samples from healthy donors and cancer patients. Using immunoSEQ multiplex PCR, the repertoire was profiled, and TCRdb retains in-frame clones only, with some absent. This table holds nearly 40,000 clones, roughly nine tenths found once. The CDR3 spans 16 residues. V was cut by 5 bases and J by 6 bases, with 19 bases left in between. CDR1 is SGHAT, CDR2 FQDESV, per germline (reference sequence). Sequencing was carried out using blood. The chain links TRBV11-1 to TRBJ2-2; D may be TRBD1 or TRBD2 (6 bases each). The TCR was taken from a woman in her forties or fifties in good health. The CDR3 here is CASSETLQGGPGELFF. CDR3 DNA sequence: TGTGCCAGCAGCGAGACCCTACAGGGAGGACCCGGGGAGCTGTTTTTT.